A selection of T cell receptor beta chains follows, all from one sample in a study of blood T cell repertoires in COVID-19. Assay used: immunoSEQ multiplex PCR; TCRdb lists only in-frame clones, some missing. The sample contains about 170,000 clones, 80% to 85% of which appear only once. What was sequenced was peripheral blood. The receptors derive from a man aged 65 to 85 with active or convalescent COVID-19. Both conserved end residues are part of each CDR3.

v_gene	CDR3aa
TRBV27	CASSFRGSQPQHF
TRBV14	CASSLLTAGFNEQFF
TRBV18	CASSSGQGTEAFF
TRBV6-5	CASRDDREITGELFF
TRBV19	CASSPPRTSGSTDTQYF
TRBV27	CASSLGRTGGDTQYF
TRBV19	CASSTSRGFSYEQYF
TRBV24-1	CATSELGTSWADTQYF
TRBV3-1/TRBV3-2	CASSQTPGDSPLHF
TRBV3-1/TRBV3-2	CASSQGWAYEQYF
TRBV5-6	CASSFTSGRGETQYF
TRBV9	CASSRGGVDSPLHF
TRBV5-4	CASSLGLETNEKLFF
TRBV9	CASSRRRDSQETQYF
TRBV11-3	CASSLGARGDTQYF
TRBV27	CASRPYSGANVLTF
TRBV28	CASTMGGGGYNEQFF
TRBV7-6	CASSPQSDREQYF
TRBV28	CASSSFGLAGTPNVLTF
TRBV12-5	CASEEGAEQFF
TRBV3-1/TRBV3-2	CATGLAGAHEQYF
TRBV7-6	CASSPAPGTNTGELFF
TRBV7-2	CASSTGQNYEQYF
TRBV6-2/TRBV6-3	CASSFTSGALGEQFF
TRBV30	CAWSTRVSRAFF
TRBV7-2	CASRLNTGELFF
TRBV18	CASSPPLGGGLEQFF
TRBV3-1/TRBV3-2	CASSLRQTGELFF
TRBV2	CASSGTGGNQPQHF
TRBV24-1	CATSDTSGTGLSDTQYF
TRBV29-1	CSVVASTSGANVLTF
TRBV6-6	CASSSQTEQFF
TRBV7-2	CASSTQPGIYNEQFF
TRBV5-6	CASSSSGGAGQPQHF
TRBV7-6	CASSPELAGGMNEQFF
TRBV5-4	CASSPTAGTYGYTF
TRBV7-6	CASSLRARTSGRADTQYF
TRBV5-1	CASSQQGGETQYF
TRBV2	CASSVKTYQETQYF
TRBV2	CASTYVAGAYEQYF
TRBV6-2/TRBV6-3	CASSRDGSSYEQYF